The sequence of this T cell receptor (beta chain) was determined in a study of blood T cell repertoires in COVID-19. Looking at the study overall: T cells, B-cell-depleted T cells, or PBMCs provided the cDNA or gDNA that served as material.

Here immunoSEQ multiplex PCR was the method, and the copy in TCRdb shows in-frame clones only, minus some. In the table there are roughly 220,000 clones, around 80% of which are singletons. The sequence derives from a man aged 25 to 45 with active or convalescent COVID-19. The source material was peripheral blood.

CDR3 sequence reads: CASMRGWEKLFF. The CDR3 coding sequence is TGTGCCAGCATGAGAGGTTGGGAAAAACTGTTTTTT. This chain connects TRBV28 to TRBJ1-4; no definite D call. This CDR3 is 12 amino acids long. V lost 7 bases and J lost 8, with 11 bases in between. Germline V gives CDR1 MDHEN, CDR2 SYDVKM.